This is a list of T cell receptor beta chains from one sample in a study of naive and memory T cell subsets. MiXCR, run by TCRdb on the UMI-ligation and nested PCR reads, gives a single entry per CDR3 protein. The sample contains 98,000 or so distinct CDR3 sequences, about 11% of which appear only once. The sequenced material came from naive CD4+ T cells from blood. Receptors were obtained from a human donor in good health. CDR3s include the opening cysteine and the closing phenylalanine or tryptophan. The D gene is left open where the match is weak. Clone size is shown for a subset of rows, as once, few, many or a class of expanded clone.

clone_size j_call d_call v_call cdr3_nt cdr3_aa
few TRBJ1-5 TRBD1 TRBV20-1 TGCAGTGCTCGAGGACAGGGGGCACGGGCGGGCCAGCCCCAGCATTTT CSARGQGARAGQPQHF
few TRBJ2-3 - TRBV6-2/TRBV6-3 TGTGCCAGCAGTTATCCGCCTAGCGGCACAGATACGCAGTATTTT CASSYPPSGTDTQYF
few TRBJ1-1 - TRBV7-2 TGTGCCAGCAGGCAAAGCCGGGATCTTATAAACACTGAAGCTTTCTTT CASRQSRDLINTEAFF
many TRBJ2-3 TRBD2 TRBV18 TGTGCCAGCTCACCAGATAGCGGGGTGAGCACAGATACGCAGTATTTT CASSPDSGVSTDTQYF
few TRBJ2-7 TRBD2 TRBV20-1 TGCAGTGCTAGTACACAAGGGCGCGGGAGGGGCTACGAGCAGTACTTC CSASTQGRGRGYEQYF
few TRBJ1-5 - TRBV19 TGTGCCAGTAAGGGGGAAGGTGTCAAGGCCCAGCATTTT CASKGEGVKAQHF
many TRBJ2-3 - TRBV7-2 TGTGCCAGCAGCTTAGCGCGTAGCGTAGCAGATACGCAGTATTTT CASSLARSVADTQYF
few TRBJ2-3 TRBD2 TRBV14 TGTGCCAGCAGCCAAGATCATCGGCTAGCGGGAGATAGAGATACGCAGTATTTT CASSQDHRLAGDRDTQYF
many TRBJ1-5 TRBD1 TRBV7-9 TGTGCCAGCAGCTTTGGCAGGGGGGAAGTTAGCAATCAGCCCCAGCATTTT CASSFGRGEVSNQPQHF
many TRBJ2-5 - TRBV15 TGTGCCACCAGCAGAGACCATGGGGACGGGACCCAGTACTTC CATSRDHGDGTQYF
few TRBJ1-2 - TRBV12-3/TRBV12-4 TGTGCCAGCATGCAGGTCTATGGCTACACCTTC CASMQVYGYTF
- TRBJ2-5 TRBD2 TRBV29-1 TGCAGCGTTGATCCGGGGGGGGGGCAGACCCAGTACTTC CSVDPGGGQTQYF
many TRBJ2-7 - TRBV19 TGTGCCAGTAGTATCGGGGGCTACGAGCAGTACTTC CASSIGGYEQYF
many TRBJ1-5 TRBD1 TRBV20-1 TGCAGTGCGCAACCAGGGGGGTATCAGCCCCAGCATTTT CSAQPGGYQPQHF
- TRBJ1-1 - TRBV29-1 TGCAGCGGAGGGCTGAACACTGAAGCTTTCTTT CSGGLNTEAFF
few TRBJ2-5 - TRBV28 TGTGCCAGCAGGGAGGGGGGCTCGGAGACCCAGTACTTC CASREGGSETQYF
few TRBJ1-1 - TRBV29-1 TGCAGCGTTGTAACCAGCCTGAACACTGAAGCTTTCTTT CSVVTSLNTEAFF
- TRBJ2-5 TRBD1 TRBV29-1 TGCAGCGTCCGAACCGGGACAGGGGTGGAGACCCAGTACTTC CSVRTGTGVETQYF
few TRBJ2-5 - TRBV7-9 TGTGCCAGCAGCTTAGAGGTAGACCGGGAGACCCAGTACTTC CASSLEVDRETQYF
- TRBJ1-6 - TRBV7-2 TGTGCCAGCAGCTTCGGCGGGGTGTCACCCCTCCACTTT CASSFGGVSPLHF
few TRBJ2-7 - TRBV14 TGTGCCAGCAGAACCCACGAGCAGTACTTC CASRTHEQYF
few TRBJ2-6 - TRBV4-3 TGCGCCAGCAGCCGAGCAGGGGCCAACGTCCTGACTTTC CASSRAGANVLTF
few TRBJ1-1 TRBD1 TRBV6-4 TGTGCCAGCACCGAAACAGGGGCGAACACTGAAGCTTTCTTT CASTETGANTEAFF
- TRBJ1-2 - TRBV4-1 TGCGCCAGCAGCCAAGGGCGGGACACAGCCTATGGCTACACCTTC CASSQGRDTAYGYTF
many TRBJ2-3 - TRBV7-2 TGTGCCAGCAGCCTGGTGGAGTATACGCAGTATTTT CASSLVEYTQYF
few TRBJ2-7 - TRBV4-2 TGTGCCAGCAGCCAACAACAAGTGGCTGAGCAGTACTTC CASSQQQVAEQYF
- TRBJ1-1 - TRBV2 TGTGCCAGCAGTAGCTTTGGGACCGAAGCTTTCTTT CASSSFGTEAFF
many TRBJ2-3 - TRBV29-1 TGCAGCGTTGCCGACCGACGCACAGATACGCAGTATTTT CSVADRRTDTQYF
- TRBJ1-1 - TRBV24-1 TGTGCCACCAGGAAATCGGAGGACACTGAAGCTTTCTTT CATRKSEDTEAFF
- TRBJ2-1 TRBD2 TRBV10-3 TGTGCCATCAGTGAGAGAAGCGGGAGTATGAATGAGCAGTTCTTC CAISERSGSMNEQFF
few TRBJ1-6 TRBD1 TRBV7-2 TGTGCCAGCAGACGACAGGGGAATAATTCACCCCTCCACTTT CASRRQGNNSPLHF
few TRBJ2-5 TRBD1 TRBV7-3 TGTGCCAGCAGCCCGGGACAGGGGGGGACCCAGTACTTC CASSPGQGGTQYF
many TRBJ2-6 - TRBV18 TGTGCCAGCTCTCCCCTCGAGTCTGGGGCCAACGTCCTGACTTTC CASSPLESGANVLTF
many TRBJ2-7 - TRBV6-6 TGTGCCAGCAGCCTACGCGGCGGAAGCGGCCTCCTCTCCTACGAGCAGTACTTC CASSLRGGSGLLSYEQYF
many TRBJ1-1 TRBD1 TRBV29-1 TGCAGCGCCAGACAGGGACTGGACACTGAAGCTTTCTTT CSARQGLDTEAFF
few TRBJ2-4 - TRBV7-8 TGTGCCAGCAGCTCAACATCTCACCGAGCGGACATTCAGTACTTC CASSSTSHRADIQYF
- TRBJ2-5 TRBD2 TRBV30 TGTGCCTGGAGTACAACAAGCGGGGGTCTCCGAGAGACCCAGTACTTC CAWSTTSGGLRETQYF
- TRBJ1-5 - TRBV25-1 TGTGCCAGCAGTGGGTTTGGGGGAAATCAGCCCCAGCATTTT CASSGFGGNQPQHF
- TRBJ1-1 TRBD1 TRBV20-1 TGCAGTGCTAGGAGGGGACAGTTGGACACTGAAGCTTTCTTT CSARRGQLDTEAFF
many TRBJ2-2 TRBD2 TRBV7-3 TGTGCCAGCAGCTTAAGCGGTGCGGGAGGTACCGGGGAGCTGTTTTTT CASSLSGAGGTGELFF
many TRBJ2-7 - TRBV5-4 TGTGCCAGCAGCTTGGAAAAGACCGGGGACGAGCAGTACTTC CASSLEKTGDEQYF
- TRBJ2-7 - TRBV14 TGTGCCAGCAGCCAAGGGACAGCGGGGGAGCAGTACTTC CASSQGTAGEQYF
- TRBJ1-2 - TRBV12-3/TRBV12-4 TGTGCCAGCAGTTTTGATACGAAGGGCTATGGCTACACCTTC CASSFDTKGYGYTF
- TRBJ2-2 - TRBV5-5 TGTGCCAGCAGCTTGAGCATCCCGAACACCGGGGAGCTGTTTTTT CASSLSIPNTGELFF
- TRBJ1-5 - TRBV6-2/TRBV6-3 TGTGCCAGCAGTTGGAGAGTCAATCAGCCCCAGCATTTT CASSWRVNQPQHF
- TRBJ2-1 - TRBV9 TGTGCCAGCGGGTACGCTAGCGGACAGTACAATGAGCAGTTCTTC CASGYASGQYNEQFF
- TRBJ2-3 - TRBV11-1 TGTGCCAGCAGCTACCGGACTGATCAGTCAGATACGCAGTATTTT CASSYRTDQSDTQYF
few TRBJ2-6 - TRBV7-2 TGTGCCAGCAGCTTAGTCCCCCTGAGCTCTGGGGCCAACGTCCTGACTTTC CASSLVPLSSGANVLTF
many TRBJ2-1 - TRBV12-3/TRBV12-4 TGTGCCAGCAGCTTGACTGGGACCTACAATGAGCAGTTCTTC CASSLTGTYNEQFF
- TRBJ2-5 TRBD2 TRBV6-5 TGTGCCAGCAGTTACGAGGCGGGGCCTAGCGGGGGTCAAGAGACCCAGTACTTC CASSYEAGPSGGQETQYF
few TRBJ1-6 - TRBV5-1 TGCGCCAGCAGCGCCGACAGTAGGTCACCCCTCCACTTT CASSADSRSPLHF
- TRBJ2-2 - TRBV11-2 TGTGCCAGCAGCTTAAGTCCGGGCTCGGGTACCGGGGAGCTGTTTTTT CASSLSPGSGTGELFF
- TRBJ1-2 - TRBV3-1 TGTGCCAGCAGCCACACCAACAGCGATTACTACACCTTC CASSHTNSDYYTF
- TRBJ2-1 TRBD2 TRBV7-3 TGTGCCAGCAGCGTAACTAGCGGGAGCGGTCATGAGCAGTTCTTC CASSVTSGSGHEQFF
- TRBJ2-7 TRBD2 TRBV12-3/TRBV12-4 TGTGCCAGCAGTCCAGGGGGACTAGCGGCCCTCTACGAGCAGTACTTC CASSPGGLAALYEQYF
- TRBJ2-7 TRBD1 TRBV6-2/TRBV6-3 TGTGCCAGCAGTTTCGTCTCCGGGACAGGCCCCTACGAGCAGTACTTC CASSFVSGTGPYEQYF
- TRBJ1-5 - TRBV6-6 TGTGCCAGCAGTGCCCCTCATGACAGGAATCAGCCCCAGCATTTT CASSAPHDRNQPQHF